The 20 T cell receptor beta chains given below trace back to one sample, sequenced in a study of CD8 T cells in Susac syndrome. Reverse transcription of about 0.45 to 1 ug RNA used random hexamers. MiXCR, run by TCRdb on the immunoSEQ multiplex PCR reads, gives a single entry per CDR3 protein. The sample holds some 200,000 distinct CDR3 sequences, roughly nine tenths seen once. Sequenced sample: CD8+ T cells from PBMCs. These receptors were taken from a human donor with multiple sclerosis.

This sequence joins TRBV19 and TRBJ2-1; 8 positions match TRBD1. V gave up 5 bases and J gave up 8 bases; unmatched junction bases: 11. The CDR3 sequence is 15 residues long. CDR1 is LNHDA, CDR2 SQIVND, per germline (reference sequence). In DNA, the CDR3 is TGTGCCAGTAGTCCCTGGACAGGGACGGGACATGAGCAGTTCTTC. As protein: CASSPWTGTGHEQFF.

In its sample, this clonotype was seen once. The gene calls are TRBV15 and TRBJ2-2; D not resolved. Trimming removed 5 bases from V and 3 bases from J, with 10 bases in between. This CDR3 region has 14 residues. Germline V gene lookup returns CDR1 LNHNV and CDR2 YYDKDF (reference sequence). The CDR3 nucleotides are TGTGCCACCAGCTTTCTTAGATACACCGGGGAGCTGTTTTTT. Amino acids: CATSFLRYTGELFF.

This sequence joins TRBV7-8 and TRBJ2-1, with D possibly being TRBD1 (6 bases). V shed 1 base and J shed 6 bases, with 13 bases lying between them. This CDR3 is 15 amino acids long. From germline, CDR1 is SGHVS and CDR2 FQNEAQ. For the CDR3, the DNA is TGTGCCAGCAGCTTAGTCCAGGGGTCAGGCAATGAGCAGTTCTTC. Translation: CASSLVQGSGNEQFF. Full variable domain (remainder filled in from reference TRBV7-8 and TRBJ2-1): GAGVSQSPRYKVAKRGQDVALRCDPISGHVSLFWYQQALGQGPEFLTYFQNEAQLDKSGLPSDRFFAERPEGSVSTLKIQRTQQEDSAVYLCASSLVQGSGNEQFFGPGTRLTVL.

V usage is TRBV12-3 or TRBV12-4 and J usage is TRBJ1-1; D gene uncertain. Trimming left V 7 bases short and J 0 bases short, with 12 bases between. CDR3 length equals 14 residues. The CDR3 DNA is TGTGCCAGCAAAAGCCAGGCAATGAACACTGAAGCTTTCTTT. Protein: CASKSQAMNTEAFF.

V and J are TRBV10-2 and TRBJ2-3; D is perhaps TRBD1 (6 bases). With 5 bases removed from V and 2 bases from J, the gap between germline ends came to 11 bases. CDR1 and CDR2 from the germline V gene are WSHSY and SAAADI. The CDR3 runs 14 residues. The CDR3 region has the DNA TGCGCCAGCAGTACACAGGGTACCACAGATACGCAGTATTTT. It codes for CASSTQGTTDTQYF.

This rearrangement joins TRBV28 to TRBJ1-5; D remains ambiguous. V gave up 8 bases and J gave up 0 bases, with 11 bases separating them. Germline lookup yields CDR1 MDHEN and CDR2 SYDVKM. CDR3 length: 14 residues. The CDR3 sequence: CASCDNYSNQPQHF. CDR3 sequence (DNA): TGTGCCAGCTGCGACAATTATAGCAATCAGCCCCAGCATTTT. The full variable domain, with the rest looked up from reference TRBV28 and TRBJ1-5, is DVKVTQSSRYLVKRTGEKVFLECVQDMDHENMFWYRQDPGLGLRLIYFSYDVKMKEKGDIPEGYSVSREKKERFSLILESASTNQTSMYLCASCDNYSNQPQHFGDGTRLSIL.

The CDR3 protein is CASSLVGQGPEPQHF. In DNA form, the CDR3 reads TGCGCCAGCAGCTTGGTGGGGCAGGGACCGGAGCCCCAGCATTTT. The chain combines TRBV5-1 with TRBJ1-5; possible D gene TRBD1, 5 bases. Germline CDR1 is SGHRS and CDR2 is YFSETQ. The CDR3 has 15 residues. V lost 0 bases and J 8 bases, leaving 15 bases between the germline ends. Using reference TRBV5-1 and TRBJ1-5 for the parts outside the CDR3, the full variable domain is KAGVTQTPRYLIKTRGQQVTLSCSPISGHRSVSWYQQTPGQGLQFLFEYFSETQRNKGNFPGRFSGRQFSNSRSEMNVSTLELGDSALYLCASSLVGQGPEPQHFGDGTRLSIL.

The chain employs TRBV19 and TRBJ2-3; 10 positions agree with TRBD2. After removal of 3 bases from V and 0 bases from J, the junction contained 6 bases not matched to a gene. Germline V gene sequence: CDR1 LNHDA, CDR2 SQIVND (reference sequence). This CDR3 region has 17 residues. CDR3 sequence: CASSMTSGRDSTDTQYF. Here the CDR3 DNA reads TGTGCCAGTAGTATGACCAGCGGGAGGGATAGCACAGATACGCAGTATTTT.

The CDR3 nucleotides read TGTGCCAGCAGCTTTGTAACATCCTACGAGCAGTACTTC. This translates into CASSFVTSYEQYF. The V gene is TRBV11-3, the J gene TRBJ2-7; D gene unclear. CDR1 and CDR2 from the germline V gene are SGHNT and YENEEA. Trimming removed 3 bases at V and 1 base at J, with 7 bases between. The CDR3 runs 13 residues.

The V gene is TRBV3-1, the J gene TRBJ2-1; TRBD2 aligns across 11 bases. This CDR3 is 17 amino acids long. Unmatched junction bases numbered 9, after V lost 1 base and J lost 7 bases. Germline assignment: CDR1 LGHDT and CDR2 YNNKEL (reference sequence). This CDR3 is CASSQAVAGGKGNEQFF. The CDR3 coding sequence is TGTGCCAGCAGCCAAGCGGTAGCGGGGGGGAAGGGAAATGAGCAGTTCTTC.

The chain couples TRBV28 to TRBJ2-1; D is perhaps TRBD1 (6 bases). The CDR3 sequence is 17 residues long. Germline assignment: CDR1 MDHEN and CDR2 SYDVKM. The V end lost 5 bases, the J end lost 4 bases, and 21 bases lay between the germline ends. The DNA for the CDR3 is TGTGCCAGCAGTATCCGGGACACCGGACCTCCATACAATGAGCAGTTCTTC. Translated: CASSIRDTGPPYNEQFF.

This clonotype has only one observation. This chain joins TRBV20-1 and TRBJ1-2; unclear D gene. There are 11 residues in the CDR3. V shed 6 bases and J shed 4 bases, with 9 bases lying between them. CDR1 is DFQATT, CDR2 SNEGSKA, per germline (reference sequence). CDR3 in DNA: TGCAGTGCCCCCTTATCCTATGGCTACACCTTC. This codes for CSAPLSYGYTF.

V gene TRBV18 combines with J gene TRBJ1-2; D not certain. The CDR3 is 17 residues long. Germline lookup yields CDR1 KGHSH and CDR2 LQKENI. Trimming took 0 bases from V and 1 from J, leaving 15 bases between them. CDR3 sequence: CASSPPVRLTINYGYTF. For the CDR3, the DNA is TGTGCCAGCTCACCACCGGTCCGACTGACGATTAACTATGGCTACACCTTC.

This clonotype has a single count. This chain joins TRBV9 and TRBJ2-5; the D call may be TRBD1 or TRBD2 (5 bases each). There are 13 residues in the CDR3. V was shortened by 0 bases and J by 5 bases, with 8 bases between the two germline ends. The germline gives CDR1 SGDLS, CDR2 YYNGEE. The CDR3 sequence: CASSVGGEETQYF. CDR3 nucleotide sequence: TGTGCCAGCAGCGTAGGAGGGGAGGAGACCCAGTACTTC.

The chain uses TRBV2 and TRBJ1-3; 11 nucleotides match TRBD1. The CDR3 runs to 15 residues. J gave up 2 bases and V 7 bases, and 4 bases lay outside the gene matches. Germline V gives CDR1 SNHLY, CDR2 FYNNEI. CDR3 sequence (DNA): TGTGCCAGCAATTGGGGACAGGGGGCTGGAAACACCATATATTTT. This codes for CASNWGQGAGNTIYF.

This chain links TRBV30 with TRBJ1-2; TRBD1 aligns across 9 bases. V was pared by 3 bases and J by 4 bases, with 9 bases of the junction left unmatched. The CDR3 is 15 amino acids. Germline-derived CDR1 and CDR2 are GTSNPN and SVGIG (reference sequence). This CDR3 reads CAWRLQGAPAYGYTF. As DNA, the CDR3 is TGTGCCTGGAGGCTACAGGGGGCGCCAGCCTATGGCTACACCTTC. The full variable domain, completed using reference TRBV30 and TRBJ1-2, is SQTIHQWPATLVQPVGSPLSLECTVEGTSNPNLYWYRQAAGRGLQLLFYSVGIGQISSEVPQNLSASRPQDRQFILSSKKLLLSDSGFYLCAWRLQGAPAYGYTFGSGTRLTVV.

The V call is TRBV9, the J call TRBJ2-2; D remains unclear. The CDR3 has 15 amino acids. Germline lookup yields CDR1 SGDLS and CDR2 YYNGEE. V lost 0 bases and J 4 bases, leaving 10 bases between the germline ends. CDR3 sequence (DNA): TGTGCCAGCAGCGTAGTAGGCGCCTTCACCGGGGAGCTGTTTTTT. Protein sequence: CASSVVGAFTGELFF.

This clonotype has only one observation. The chain joins TRBV19 to TRBJ2-1; 9 bases line up with TRBD1. CDR1 LNHDA and CDR2 SQIVND come from the germline V gene (reference sequence). J lost 6 bases, V lost 7 bases, and 10 bases had no gene match. The CDR3 is 15 residues long. The CDR3 is CASTDPGTGPNEQFF. As DNA, the CDR3 is TGTGCCAGTACCGACCCTGGGACAGGGCCCAATGAGCAGTTCTTC.

This chain connects TRBV20-1 to TRBJ2-7; the D gene is possibly TRBD2 (6 bases). The V end lost 1 base, the J end lost 1 base, and 14 bases lay between the germline ends. Germline lookup yields CDR1 DFQATT and CDR2 SNEGSKA (reference sequence). The CDR3 is 15 amino acids. The CDR3 region has the DNA TGCAGTGCTAGAGTGTTAGCGGACCCATCCTACGAGCAGTACTTC. Translating it yields CSARVLADPSYEQYF.

The chain joins TRBV6-5 to TRBJ2-1; D call uncertain. Germline V CDR1 and CDR2: MNHEY, SVGAGI. V shed 5 bases and J shed 4 bases, with 9 bases lying between them. The CDR3 runs to 13 residues. CDR3: CASSAQDYNEQFF. The CDR3 region has the DNA TGTGCCAGCAGTGCCCAGGATTACAATGAGCAGTTCTTC.